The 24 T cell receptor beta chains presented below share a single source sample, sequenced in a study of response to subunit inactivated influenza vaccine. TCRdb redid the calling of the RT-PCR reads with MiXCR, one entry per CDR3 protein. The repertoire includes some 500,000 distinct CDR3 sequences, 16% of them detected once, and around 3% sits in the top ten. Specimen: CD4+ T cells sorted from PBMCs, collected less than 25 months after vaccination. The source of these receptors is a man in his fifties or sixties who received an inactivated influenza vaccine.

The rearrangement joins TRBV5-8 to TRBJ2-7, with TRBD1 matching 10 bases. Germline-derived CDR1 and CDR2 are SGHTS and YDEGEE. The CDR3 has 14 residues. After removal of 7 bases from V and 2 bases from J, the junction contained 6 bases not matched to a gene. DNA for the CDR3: TGTGCCAGCTGGGACAGGGGAGTAGCCTACGAGCAGTACTTC. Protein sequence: CASWDRGVAYEQYF.

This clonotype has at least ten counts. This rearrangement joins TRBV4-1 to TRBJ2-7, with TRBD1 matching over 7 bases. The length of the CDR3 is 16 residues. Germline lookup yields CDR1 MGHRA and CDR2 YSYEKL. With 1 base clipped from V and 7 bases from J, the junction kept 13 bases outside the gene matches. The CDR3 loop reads CASSQGFAGGLREQYF. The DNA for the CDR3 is TGCGCCAGCAGCCAAGGTTTCGCAGGGGGTCTAAGAGAGCAGTACTTC.

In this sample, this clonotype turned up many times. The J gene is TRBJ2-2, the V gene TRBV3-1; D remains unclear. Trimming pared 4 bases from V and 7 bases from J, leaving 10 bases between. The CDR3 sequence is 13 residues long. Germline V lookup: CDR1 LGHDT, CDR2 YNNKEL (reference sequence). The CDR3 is CASSPRPLGELFF. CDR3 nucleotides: TGTGCCAGCAGCCCCCGACCACTCGGGGAGCTGTTTTTT.

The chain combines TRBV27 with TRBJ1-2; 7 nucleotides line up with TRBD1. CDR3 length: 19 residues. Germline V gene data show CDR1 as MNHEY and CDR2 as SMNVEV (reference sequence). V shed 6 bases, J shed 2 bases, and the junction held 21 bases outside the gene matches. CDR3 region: CASRPGTDYNRGSNYGYTF. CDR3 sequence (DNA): TGTGCCAGCAGACCCGGGACAGACTACAATCGCGGTTCAAACTATGGCTACACCTTC.

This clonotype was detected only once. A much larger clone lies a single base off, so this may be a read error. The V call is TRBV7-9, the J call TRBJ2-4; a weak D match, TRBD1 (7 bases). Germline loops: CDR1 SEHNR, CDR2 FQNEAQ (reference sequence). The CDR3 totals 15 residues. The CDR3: CARSFPGGNKNIQYF. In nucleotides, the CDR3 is TGTGCCAGAAGCTTTCCAGGGGGGAACAAGAACATTCAGTACTTC.

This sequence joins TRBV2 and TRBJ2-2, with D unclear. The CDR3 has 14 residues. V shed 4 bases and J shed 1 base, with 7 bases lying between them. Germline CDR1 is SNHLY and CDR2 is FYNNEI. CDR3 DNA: TGTGCCAGCAGTGCTAGGGTGAACACCGGGGAGCTGTTTTTT. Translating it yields CASSARVNTGELFF. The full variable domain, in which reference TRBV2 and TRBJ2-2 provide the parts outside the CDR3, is EPEVTQTPSHQVTQMGQEVILRCVPISNHLYFYWYRQILGQKVEFLVSFYNNEISEKSEIFDDQFSVERPDGSNFTLKIRSTKLEDSAMYFCASSARVNTGELFFGEGSRLTVL.

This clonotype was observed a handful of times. CDR3 amino acids: CSASPDSGNTIYF. In DNA form, the CDR3 reads TGCAGCGCCTCCCCAGACTCTGGAAACACCATATATTTT. This chain uses TRBV29-1 with TRBJ1-3; no reliable D call. Germline loops: CDR1 SQVTM, CDR2 ANQGSEA. The length of the CDR3 is 13 residues. Trimming removed 7 bases at V and 0 bases at J, with 10 bases between.

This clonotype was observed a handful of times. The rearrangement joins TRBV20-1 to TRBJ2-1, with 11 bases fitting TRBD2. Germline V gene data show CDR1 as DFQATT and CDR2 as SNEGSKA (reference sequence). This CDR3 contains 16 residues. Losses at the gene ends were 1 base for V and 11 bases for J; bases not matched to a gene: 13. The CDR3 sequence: CSARVALAGGLYKQFF. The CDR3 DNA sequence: TGCAGTGCTAGAGTAGCCCTAGCGGGGGGCCTTTATAAGCAGTTCTTC.

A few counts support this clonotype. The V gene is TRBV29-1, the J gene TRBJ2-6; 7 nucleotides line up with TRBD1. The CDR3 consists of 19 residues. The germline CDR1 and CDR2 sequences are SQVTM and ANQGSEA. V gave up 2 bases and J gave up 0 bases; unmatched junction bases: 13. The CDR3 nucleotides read TGCAGCGTTGAATTGGAGCCGGGATCAGGGGGCTCTGGGGCCAACGTCCTGACTTTC. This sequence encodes CSVELEPGSGGSGANVLTF.

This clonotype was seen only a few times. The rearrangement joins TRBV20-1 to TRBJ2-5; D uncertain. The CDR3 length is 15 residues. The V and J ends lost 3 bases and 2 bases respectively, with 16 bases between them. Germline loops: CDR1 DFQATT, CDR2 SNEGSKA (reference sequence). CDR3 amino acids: CSASLRGGPQETQYF. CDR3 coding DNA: TGCAGTGCTAGCCTGAGAGGTGGGCCACAAGAGACCCAGTACTTC.

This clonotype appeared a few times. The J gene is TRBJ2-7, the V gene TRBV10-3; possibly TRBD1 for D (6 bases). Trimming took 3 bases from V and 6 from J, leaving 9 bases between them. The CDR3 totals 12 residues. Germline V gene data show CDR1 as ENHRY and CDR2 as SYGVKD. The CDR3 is CAISDTGSEQYF. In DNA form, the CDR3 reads TGTGCCATCAGTGATACAGGGAGCGAGCAGTACTTC.

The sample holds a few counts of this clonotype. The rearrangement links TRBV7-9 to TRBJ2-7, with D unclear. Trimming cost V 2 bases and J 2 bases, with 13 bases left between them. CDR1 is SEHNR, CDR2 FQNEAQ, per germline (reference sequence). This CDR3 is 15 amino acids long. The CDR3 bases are TGTGCCAGCAGCTTATCGCGGTCCTCAACCTACGAGCAGTACTTC. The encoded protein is CASSLSRSSTYEQYF. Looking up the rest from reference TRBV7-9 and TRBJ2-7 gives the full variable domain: DTGVSQNPRHKITKRGQNVTFRCDPISEHNRLYWYRQTLGQGPEFLTYFQNEAQLEKSRLLSDRFSAERPKGSFSTLEIQRTEQGDSAMYLCASSLSRSSTYEQYFGPGTRLTVT.

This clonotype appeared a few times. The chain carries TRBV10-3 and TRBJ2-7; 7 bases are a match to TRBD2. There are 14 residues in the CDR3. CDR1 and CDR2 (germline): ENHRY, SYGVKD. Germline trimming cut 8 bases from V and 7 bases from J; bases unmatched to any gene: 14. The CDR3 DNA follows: TGTGCCATCCATATGGGAGGGGCCCAAGGAGAGCAGTACTTC. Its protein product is CAIHMGGAQGEQYF.

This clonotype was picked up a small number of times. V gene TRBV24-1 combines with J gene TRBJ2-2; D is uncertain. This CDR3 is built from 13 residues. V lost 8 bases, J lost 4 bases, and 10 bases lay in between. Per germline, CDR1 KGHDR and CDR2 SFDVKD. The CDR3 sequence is CATTPGATGELFF. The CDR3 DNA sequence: TGTGCCACCACCCCTGGAGCCACCGGGGAGCTGTTTTTT.

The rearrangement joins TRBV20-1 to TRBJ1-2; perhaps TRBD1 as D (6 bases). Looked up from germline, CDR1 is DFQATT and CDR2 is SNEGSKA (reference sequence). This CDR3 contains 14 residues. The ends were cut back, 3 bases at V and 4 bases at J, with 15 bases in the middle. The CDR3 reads CSASRAGALYGYTF. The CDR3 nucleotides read TGCAGTGCTAGTCGTGCAGGGGCCCTCTATGGCTACACCTTC.

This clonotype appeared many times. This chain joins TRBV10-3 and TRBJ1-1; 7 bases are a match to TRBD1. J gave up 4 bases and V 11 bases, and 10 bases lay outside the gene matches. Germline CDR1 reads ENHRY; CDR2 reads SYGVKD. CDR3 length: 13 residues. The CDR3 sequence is CAVSGGSSTEAFF. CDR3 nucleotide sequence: TGTGCCGTCTCAGGGGGATCATCCACTGAAGCTTTCTTT.

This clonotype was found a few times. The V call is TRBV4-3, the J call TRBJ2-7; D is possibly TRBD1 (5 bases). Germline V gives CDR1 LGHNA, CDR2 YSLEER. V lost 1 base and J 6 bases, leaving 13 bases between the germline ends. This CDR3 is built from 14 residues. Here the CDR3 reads CASSQVVTAVEQYF. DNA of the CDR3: TGCGCCAGCAGCCAAGTTGTGACAGCCGTCGAGCAGTACTTC.

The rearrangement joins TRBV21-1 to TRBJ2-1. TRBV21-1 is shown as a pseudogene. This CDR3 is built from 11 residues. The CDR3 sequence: CAVGNPNEQFF. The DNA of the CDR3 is TGTGCCGTGGGGAACCCGAATGAGCAGTTCTTC.

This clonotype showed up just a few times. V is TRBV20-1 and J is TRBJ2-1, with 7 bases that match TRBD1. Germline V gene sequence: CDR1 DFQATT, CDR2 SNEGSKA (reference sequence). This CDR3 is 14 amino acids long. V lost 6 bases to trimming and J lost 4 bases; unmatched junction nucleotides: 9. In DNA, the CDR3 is TGCAGTGCCGGGACCCGGGACAGATACAATGAGCAGTTCTTC. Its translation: CSAGTRDRYNEQFF.

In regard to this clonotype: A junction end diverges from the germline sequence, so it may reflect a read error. The CDR3 sequence: CASTQRDRGTGELFF. Here the CDR3 DNA reads TGTGCCAGCACCCAACGGGACAGGGGCACCGGGGAGCTGTTTTTT. The rearrangement joins TRBV3-1 to TRBJ2-2; 10 bases match TRBD1. CDR3 length equals 15 residues. Germline values: CDR1 LGHDT, CDR2 YNNKEL (reference sequence).

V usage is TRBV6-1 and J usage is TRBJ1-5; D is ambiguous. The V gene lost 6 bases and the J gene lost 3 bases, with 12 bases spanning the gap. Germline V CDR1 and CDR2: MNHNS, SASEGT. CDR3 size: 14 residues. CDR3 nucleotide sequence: TGTGCCAGCAGCCCCGTTCAGTTCAATCAGCCCCAGCATTTT. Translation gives CASSPVQFNQPQHF.

The CDR3 sequence: CATSRERGANIQYF. The CDR3 nucleotides are TGTGCCACCAGCAGAGAACGAGGAGCGAACATTCAGTACTTC. The chain couples TRBV15 to TRBJ2-4; D is undetermined. Germline V gene data show CDR1 as LNHNV and CDR2 as YYDKDF (reference sequence). The CDR3 has 14 amino acids. V was clipped by 0 bases and J by 7 bases, with 10 bases between them. The variable domain in full, completed from reference TRBV15 and TRBJ2-4, reads DAMVIQNPRYQVTQFGKPVTLSCSQTLNHNVMYWYQQKSSQAPKLLFHYYDKDFNNEADTPDNFQSRRPNTSFCFLDIRSPGLGDTAMYLCATSRERGANIQYFGAGTRLSVL.

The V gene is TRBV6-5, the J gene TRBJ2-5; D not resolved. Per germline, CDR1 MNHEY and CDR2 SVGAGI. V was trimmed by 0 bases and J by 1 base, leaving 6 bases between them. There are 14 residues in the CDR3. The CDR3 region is CASSYSNSQETQYF. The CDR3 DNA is TGTGCCAGCAGTTACTCGAACAGCCAAGAGACCCAGTACTTC.

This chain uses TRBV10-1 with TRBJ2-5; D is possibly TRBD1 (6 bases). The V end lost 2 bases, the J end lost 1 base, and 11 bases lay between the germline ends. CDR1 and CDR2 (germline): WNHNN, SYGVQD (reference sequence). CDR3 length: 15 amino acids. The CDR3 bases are TGCGCCAGCAGTGAGCGCAGGGGAGTCCAAGAGACCCAGTACTTC. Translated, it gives CASSERRGVQETQYF.